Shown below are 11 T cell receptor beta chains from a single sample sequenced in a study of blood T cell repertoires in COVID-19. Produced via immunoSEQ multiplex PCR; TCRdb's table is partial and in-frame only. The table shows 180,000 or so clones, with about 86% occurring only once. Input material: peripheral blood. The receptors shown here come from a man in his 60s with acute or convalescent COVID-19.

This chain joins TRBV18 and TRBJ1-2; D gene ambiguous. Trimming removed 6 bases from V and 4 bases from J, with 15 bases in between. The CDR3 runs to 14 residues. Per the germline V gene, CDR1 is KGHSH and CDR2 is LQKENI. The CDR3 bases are TGTGCCAGCTCCCCCGACACCACTAGCTATGGCTACACCTTC. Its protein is CASSPDTTSYGYTF.

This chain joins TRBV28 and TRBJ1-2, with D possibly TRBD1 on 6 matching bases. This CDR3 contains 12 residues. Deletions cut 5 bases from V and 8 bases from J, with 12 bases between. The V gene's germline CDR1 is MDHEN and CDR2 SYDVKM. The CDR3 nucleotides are TGTGCCAGCAGTCAACAGGGCCGGGGCTACACCTTC. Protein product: CASSQQGRGYTF.

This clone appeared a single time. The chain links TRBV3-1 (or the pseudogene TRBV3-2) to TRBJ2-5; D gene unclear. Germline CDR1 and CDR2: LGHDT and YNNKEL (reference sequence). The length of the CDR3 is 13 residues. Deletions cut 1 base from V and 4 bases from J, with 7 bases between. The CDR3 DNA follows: TGTGCCAGCAGCCAAGCCCGAGGAGAGACCCAGTACTTC. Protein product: CASSQARGETQYF.

The CDR3 region is CASSMSSASRSSYEQYF. The CDR3 region has the DNA TGTGCCAGTAGTATGAGTAGCGCGTCCAGGAGCTCCTACGAGCAGTACTTC. The genes are TRBV19 and TRBJ2-7; D might be TRBD2 (5 bases). CDR1 and CDR2 from the germline V gene are LNHDA and SQIVND (reference sequence). This CDR3 region has 17 residues. The V end lost 3 bases, the J end lost 0 bases, and 18 bases lay between the germline ends. The entire variable domain, with the rest obtained from reference TRBV19 and TRBJ2-7, is as follows: DGGITQSPKYLFRKEGQNVTLSCEQNLNHDAMYWYRQDPGQGLRLIYYSQIVNDFQKGDIAEGYSVSREKKESFPLTVTSAQKNPTAFYLCASSMSSASRSSYEQYFGPGTRLTVT.

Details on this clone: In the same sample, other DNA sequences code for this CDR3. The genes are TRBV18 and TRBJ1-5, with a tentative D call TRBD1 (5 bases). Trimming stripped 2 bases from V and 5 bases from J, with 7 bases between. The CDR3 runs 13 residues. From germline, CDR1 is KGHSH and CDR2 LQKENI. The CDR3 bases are TGTGCCAGCTCACCAACGGGGGATCAGCCCCAGCATTTT. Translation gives CASSPTGDQPQHF.

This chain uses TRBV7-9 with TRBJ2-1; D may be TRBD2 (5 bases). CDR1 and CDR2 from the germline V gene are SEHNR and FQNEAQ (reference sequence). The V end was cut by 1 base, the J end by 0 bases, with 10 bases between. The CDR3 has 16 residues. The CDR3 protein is CASSLVASYSYNEQFF. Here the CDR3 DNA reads TGTGCCAGCAGCTTAGTAGCGAGTTACTCCTACAATGAGCAGTTCTTC.

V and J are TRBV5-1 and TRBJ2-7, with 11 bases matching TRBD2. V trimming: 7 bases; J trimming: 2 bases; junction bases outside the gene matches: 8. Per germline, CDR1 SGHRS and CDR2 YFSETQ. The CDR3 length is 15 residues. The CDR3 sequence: CASGTSGSRAYEQYF. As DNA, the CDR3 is TGCGCCAGCGGGACTAGCGGCTCTAGGGCCTACGAGCAGTACTTC.

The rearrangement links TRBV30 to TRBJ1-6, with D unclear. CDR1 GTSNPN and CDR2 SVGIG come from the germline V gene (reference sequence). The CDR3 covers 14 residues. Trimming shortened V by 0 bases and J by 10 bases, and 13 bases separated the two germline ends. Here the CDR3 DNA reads TGTGCCTGGAGTGTACGTGGAATCGGGTCACCCCTCCACTTT. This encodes CAWSVRGIGSPLHF.

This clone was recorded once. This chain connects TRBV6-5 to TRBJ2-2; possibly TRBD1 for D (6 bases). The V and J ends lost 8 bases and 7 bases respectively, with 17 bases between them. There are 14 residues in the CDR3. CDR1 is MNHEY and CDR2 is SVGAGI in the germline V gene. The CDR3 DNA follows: TGTGCCAGCTCAATCTCCGGGACACACGGGGAGCTGTTTTTT. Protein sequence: CASSISGTHGELFF.

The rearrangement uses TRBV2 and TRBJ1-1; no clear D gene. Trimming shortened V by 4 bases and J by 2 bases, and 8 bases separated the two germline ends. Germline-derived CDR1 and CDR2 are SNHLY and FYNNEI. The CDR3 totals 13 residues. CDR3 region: CASSVEENTEAFF. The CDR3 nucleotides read TGTGCCAGCAGTGTAGAGGAAAACACTGAAGCTTTCTTT.

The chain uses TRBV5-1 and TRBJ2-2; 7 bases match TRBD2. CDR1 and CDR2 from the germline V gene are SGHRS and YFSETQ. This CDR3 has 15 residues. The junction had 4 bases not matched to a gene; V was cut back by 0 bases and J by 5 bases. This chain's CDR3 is CASSLDGGRTGELFF. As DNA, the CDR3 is TGCGCCAGCAGCTTGGACGGCGGGAGAACCGGGGAGCTGTTTTTT.